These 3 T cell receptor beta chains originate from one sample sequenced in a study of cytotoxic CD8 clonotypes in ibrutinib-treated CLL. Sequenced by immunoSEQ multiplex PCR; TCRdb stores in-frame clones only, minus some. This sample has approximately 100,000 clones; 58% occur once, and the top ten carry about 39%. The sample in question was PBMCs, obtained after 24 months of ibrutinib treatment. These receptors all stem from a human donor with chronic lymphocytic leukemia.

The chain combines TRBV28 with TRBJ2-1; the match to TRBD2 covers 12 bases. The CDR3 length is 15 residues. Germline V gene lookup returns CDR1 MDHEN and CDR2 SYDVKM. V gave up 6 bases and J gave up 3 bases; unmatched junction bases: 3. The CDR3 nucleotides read TGTGCCAGCAGCTCTAGCGGGGGGGACTACAATGAGCAGTTCTTC. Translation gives CASSSSGGDYNEQFF. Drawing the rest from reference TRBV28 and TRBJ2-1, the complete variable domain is DVKVTQSSRYLVKRTGEKVFLECVQDMDHENMFWYRQDPGLGLRLIYFSYDVKMKEKGDIPEGYSVSREKKERFSLILESASTNQTSMYLCASSSSGGDYNEQFFGPGTRLTVL.

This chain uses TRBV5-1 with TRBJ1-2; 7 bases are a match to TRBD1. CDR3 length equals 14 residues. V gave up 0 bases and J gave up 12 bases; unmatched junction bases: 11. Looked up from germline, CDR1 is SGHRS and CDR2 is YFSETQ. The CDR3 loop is CASSLAPGTEVDTF. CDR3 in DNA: TGCGCCAGCAGCTTGGCCCCCGGGACAGAGGTCGACACCTTC.

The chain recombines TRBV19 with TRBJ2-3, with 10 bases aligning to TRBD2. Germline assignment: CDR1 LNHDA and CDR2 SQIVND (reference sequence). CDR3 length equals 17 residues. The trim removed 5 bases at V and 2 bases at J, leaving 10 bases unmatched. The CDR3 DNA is TGTGCCAGTAGTTTGATAGCGGGGGGACTGCTCACAGATACGCAGTATTTT. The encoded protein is CASSLIAGGLLTDTQYF.